The clone carrying this T cell receptor (beta chain) appeared many times. The antigen is undetermined. The sample belongs to a study of T cells in Graves' hyperthyroidism and ophthalmopathy. Study-level findings and limits: Using 13 V-J features, a model discriminated ophthalmopathy from stable hyperthyroidism.

The V end lost 0 bases, the J end lost 6 bases, and 14 bases lay between the germline ends. Germline V gives CDR1 LGHDT, CDR2 YNNKEL (reference sequence). This CDR3 is built from 15 residues. Amplification of TCR beta CDR3 regions was performed using RNA transcripts as template. A set of HTBI primers served as the primers for a first-round RT-PCR of the TCR CDR3. TCRdb reanalysed the multiplex PCR reads using MiXCR and keeps one entry per CDR3 protein. The table includes approximately 630,000 distinct CDR3 sequences, around 15% detected once. Diagnosing involved the use of clinical symptoms, serum thyroxine and TRAb, thyroid ultrasound and orbital computed tomography.

The gene calls are TRBV3-1 and TRBJ1-1, with D unresolved. Input material: blood. This clonotype originated in a woman aged 30 to 39 with Graves' hyperthyroidism. The CDR3 is CASSQDMAGFAEAFF. The CDR3 coding sequence is TGTGCCAGCAGCCAAGATATGGCAGGTTTTGCTGAAGCTTTCTTT.